The 21 T cell receptor beta chains below were found in one sample sequenced in a study of cytomegalovirus exposure and HLA in healthy donors. The PCR contained 60 Vbeta and 13 Jbeta primers. Sequencing was performed with immunoSEQ multiplex PCR; in TCRdb, only in-frame clones are kept and a portion is missing. The data show more than 130,000 clones, 70% to 80% seen once. The sample was PBMCs. The origin of the receptors is a woman between 50 and 59 years old in good health and CMV-seronegative.

This clone came up a few times. The rearrangement uses TRBV19 and TRBJ1-1; 7 bases agree with TRBD1. CDR1 and CDR2 from the germline V gene are LNHDA and SQIVND (reference sequence). CDR3 size: 16 residues. V dropped 4 bases and J dropped 0; count of bases not matched to a gene: 8. CDR3 sequence: CASSTWTGIMNTEAFF. CDR3 coding DNA: TGTGCCAGTAGTACCTGGACAGGCATTATGAACACTGAAGCTTTCTTT.

This clone has just one count. The rearrangement uses TRBV18 and TRBJ1-6; D unresolved. Per germline, CDR1 KGHSH and CDR2 LQKENI. This CDR3 is 14 amino acids long. Deletions cut 3 bases from V and 5 bases from J, with 8 bases between. CDR3 sequence: CASSPGGNNSPLHF. In DNA form, the CDR3 reads TGTGCCAGCTCACCGGGAGGAAATAATTCACCCCTCCACTTT.

The chain has TRBV4-3 and TRBJ1-1; tentatively, D is TRBD1 (6 bases). This CDR3 region has 15 residues. V lost 4 bases to trimming and J lost 1 base, with 13 bases between them. Germline loops: CDR1 LGHNA, CDR2 YSLEER. The CDR3 coding sequence is TGCGCCAGCAGCCCGAGGAGGACAGAGAACACTGAAGCTTTCTTT. It specifies CASSPRRTENTEAFF.

This clone was counted ten times or more. The CDR3 reads CASSPSGGEQETQYF. In nucleotides, the CDR3 is TGTGCCAGCAGTCCTAGCGGGGGCGAACAAGAGACCCAGTACTTC. The V gene is TRBV6-4, the J gene TRBJ2-5; TRBD2 matches at 10 bases. This CDR3 region has 15 residues. The V gene end was trimmed by 5 bases and the J gene end by 2 bases; junction bases not matched to a gene: 5. CDR1 MRHNA and CDR2 SNTAGT come from the germline V gene.

The V gene is TRBV11-2, the J gene TRBJ1-2; 8 positions agree with TRBD1. CDR1 is SGHAT and CDR2 is FQNNGV in the germline V gene. Germline trimming cut 0 bases from V and 8 bases from J; bases unmatched to any gene: 5. This CDR3 is 14 amino acids long. The CDR3 reads CASSLEAGGTGYTF. The DNA for the CDR3 is TGTGCCAGCAGCTTAGAGGCAGGGGGCACAGGCTACACCTTC. Using reference TRBV11-2 and TRBJ1-2 for the parts outside the CDR3, the full variable domain is EAGVAQSPRYKIIEKRQSVAFWCNPISGHATLYWYQQILGQGPKLLIQFQNNGVVDDSQLPKDRFSAERLKGVDSTLKIQPAKLEDSAVYLCASSLEAGGTGYTFGSGTRLTVV.

The chain has TRBV10-3 and TRBJ2-7; D gene unclear. The CDR3 length is 13 residues. Between the trimmed V and J ends, which lost 10 bases and 3 bases, there was a span of 16 bases. Per germline, CDR1 ENHRY and CDR2 SYGVKD. The CDR3 DNA sequence: TGTGCCACTTCGCAGGTTTCCGGCTACGAGCAGTACTTC. Translation gives CATSQVSGYEQYF.

The V and J genes are TRBV7-3 and TRBJ2-1, with TRBD2 identical over 11 bases. V lost 1 base to trimming and J lost 7 bases; unmatched junction nucleotides: 6. CDR1 and CDR2 from the germline V gene are SGHTA and FQGTGA. CDR3 length: 16 amino acids. The CDR3 sequence: CASSLKSSGGSNEQFF. Here the CDR3 DNA reads TGTGCCAGCAGCTTAAAGTCTAGCGGGGGGAGTAATGAGCAGTTCTTC.

The chain joins TRBV29-1 to TRBJ1-2; D unclear. The germline gives CDR1 SQVTM, CDR2 ANQGSEA. Deletions cut 1 base from V and 2 bases from J, with 17 bases between. The length of the CDR3 is 16 residues. CDR3 sequence (DNA): TGCAGCGTTGAAGGTTACGGAGAGAGGCTAAACTATGGCTACACCTTC. It is translated as CSVEGYGERLNYGYTF.

This rearrangement joins TRBV27 to TRBJ2-1; D might be TRBD1 (7 bases). Germline V gene data show CDR1 as MNHEY and CDR2 as SMNVEV (reference sequence). The CDR3 is made up of 16 amino acids. V dropped 8 bases and J dropped 7 bases, with 24 bases sitting between them. The CDR3 reads CASLPGGSNLMNEQFF. Written as DNA, the CDR3 is TGTGCCAGCCTCCCAGGGGGGTCAAACCTAATGAATGAGCAGTTCTTC.

This rearrangement joins TRBV5-1 to TRBJ2-1; 8 bases align to TRBD1. The germline CDR1 and CDR2 sequences are SGHRS and YFSETQ. V was clipped by 5 bases and J by 4 bases; unmatched bases: 8. The length of the CDR3 is 15 residues. The CDR3, as DNA: TGCGCCAGCAGGGGCGGACAGGGCGAATACAATGAGCAGTTCTTC. Its translation: CASRGGQGEYNEQFF.

This clone was observed a handful of times. V usage is TRBV19 and J usage is TRBJ2-1, with 7 positions matching TRBD1. The CDR3 runs to 11 residues. The junction had 3 bases not matched to a gene; V was cut back by 10 bases and J by 6 bases. Germline V gene lookup returns CDR1 LNHDA and CDR2 SQIVND (reference sequence). The CDR3 bases are TGTGCCACGTACAGGGGCAATGAGCAGTTCTTC. Its protein product is CATYRGNEQFF.

This clone was seen once. This chain uses TRBV5-1 with TRBJ1-1, with a weak D call TRBD1 (5 bases). Between the trimmed V and J ends, which lost 1 base and 7 bases, there was a span of 14 bases. Germline V lookup: CDR1 SGHRS, CDR2 YFSETQ. There are 14 residues in the CDR3. CDR3 coding DNA: TGCGCCAGCAGCTTGTTTGCAGGGCGGATTGAAGCTTTCTTT. Encoded protein: CASSLFAGRIEAFF.

This chain joins TRBV5-1 and TRBJ2-5; D perhaps matches TRBD1 (6 bases). CDR1 is SGHRS and CDR2 is YFSETQ in the germline V gene. Deletions cut 6 bases from V and 5 bases from J, with 20 bases between. The CDR3 runs to 15 residues. In nucleotides, the CDR3 is TGCGCCAGCACTCTGGGGACATCGAAATGGGAGACCCAGTACTTC. This sequence encodes CASTLGTSKWETQYF.

The chain links TRBV4-1 to TRBJ2-7; D is perhaps TRBD2 (6 bases). The CDR3 is 14 residues long. Trimming pared 4 bases from V and 3 bases from J, leaving 13 bases between. CDR1 is MGHRA, CDR2 YSYEKL, per germline. The CDR3 sequence: CASSLGLEGYEQYF. The DNA for the CDR3 is TGCGCCAGCAGCCTCGGACTGGAGGGCTACGAGCAGTACTTC.

The chain recombines TRBV13 with TRBJ2-2; D possibly corresponds to TRBD2 (6 bases). Germline loops: CDR1 PRHDT, CDR2 FYEKMQ (reference sequence). The CDR3 runs to 14 residues. V lost 7 bases and J lost 1, with 10 bases in between. The CDR3 reads CASTRGENTGELFF. CDR3 bases: TGTGCCAGCACGCGGGGAGAGAACACCGGGGAGCTGTTTTTT.

V gene TRBV10-1 combines with J gene TRBJ2-1; D call uncertain. Trimming removed 1 base from V and 5 bases from J, with 6 bases in between. Germline V gene sequence: CDR1 WNHNN, CDR2 SYGVQD (reference sequence). CDR3 length: 13 residues. The CDR3 protein is CASSEFPNNEQFF. The DNA for the CDR3 is TGCGCCAGCAGTGAGTTTCCCAACAATGAGCAGTTCTTC.

This rearrangement joins TRBV6-1 to TRBJ2-3; 8 nucleotides line up with TRBD1. V trimming: 1 base; J trimming: 1 base; junction bases outside the gene matches: 4. The CDR3 contains 16 residues. Germline values: CDR1 MNHNS, CDR2 SASEGT. CDR3 in amino acids: CASSEGWGQGTDTQYF. DNA for the CDR3: TGTGCCAGCAGTGAAGGTTGGGGACAGGGCACAGATACGCAGTATTTT.

This rearrangement joins TRBV5-5 to TRBJ1-5, with D hard to call. CDR3 length: 15 amino acids. Trimming stripped 5 bases from V and 7 bases from J, with 19 bases between. Germline V gives CDR1 SGHKS, CDR2 YYEKEE (reference sequence). DNA for the CDR3: TGTGCCAGCAGTACGGACTCACTAAAAGGGCAGCCCCAGCATTTT. Its translation: CASSTDSLKGQPQHF. Filled out from reference TRBV5-5 and TRBJ1-5, the complete variable domain reads DAGVTQSPTHLIKTRGQQVTLRCSPISGHKSVSWYQQVLGQGPQFIFQYYEKEERGRGNFPDRFSARQFPNYSSELNVNALLLGDSALYLCASSTDSLKGQPQHFGDGTRLSIL.

CDR3 bases: TGTGCCAGCAGCGAGATGGGACTAGCGTTGGATGAGCAGTTCTTC. Protein product: CASSEMGLALDEQFF. The V call is TRBV7-3, the J call TRBJ2-1; 10 bases fit TRBD2. The CDR3 is made up of 15 amino acids. After removal of 5 bases from V and 8 bases from J, the junction contained 9 bases not matched to a gene. Germline CDR1 and CDR2: SGHTA and FQGTGA.

The table lists this clone with a few counts. The chain joins TRBV6-5 to TRBJ2-7, with D unresolved. CDR1 and CDR2 from the germline V gene are MNHEY and SVGAGI. This CDR3 has 11 residues. Trimming took 5 bases from V and 6 from J, leaving 8 bases between them. The CDR3 coding sequence is TGTGCCAGCAGTGAATCGGGCGAGCAGTACTTC. It specifies CASSESGEQYF.

This clone appeared a single time. J is TRBJ2-7 and V is TRBV5-1; TRBD1 aligns across 8 bases. Trimming cost V 3 bases and J 4 bases; bases outside gene matches: 9. In germline, CDR1 is SGHRS, CDR2 YFSETQ. The CDR3 totals 15 residues. The CDR3 loop reads CASSSAGGHLYEQYF. The DNA of the CDR3 is TGCGCCAGCAGCTCCGCAGGGGGCCATCTTTACGAGCAGTACTTC.